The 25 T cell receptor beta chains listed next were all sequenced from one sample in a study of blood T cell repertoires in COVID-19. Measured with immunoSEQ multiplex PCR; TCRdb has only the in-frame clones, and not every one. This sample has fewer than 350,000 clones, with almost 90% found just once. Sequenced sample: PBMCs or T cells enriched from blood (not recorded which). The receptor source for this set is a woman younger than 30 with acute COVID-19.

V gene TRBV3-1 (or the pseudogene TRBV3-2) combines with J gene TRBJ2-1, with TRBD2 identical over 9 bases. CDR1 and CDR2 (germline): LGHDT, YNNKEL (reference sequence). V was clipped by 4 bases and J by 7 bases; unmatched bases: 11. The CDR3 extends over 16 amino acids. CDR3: CASSPDIAGARNEQFF. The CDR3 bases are TGTGCCAGCAGCCCCGACATAGCGGGAGCTCGGAATGAGCAGTTCTTC.

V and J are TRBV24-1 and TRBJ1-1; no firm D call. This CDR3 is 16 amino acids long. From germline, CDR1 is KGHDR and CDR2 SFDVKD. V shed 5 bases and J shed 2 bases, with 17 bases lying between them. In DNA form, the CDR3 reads TGTGCCACCAGTGGTCCCCGGGGAGGGAATAACACTGAAGCTTTCTTT. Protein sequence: CATSGPRGGNNTEAFF.

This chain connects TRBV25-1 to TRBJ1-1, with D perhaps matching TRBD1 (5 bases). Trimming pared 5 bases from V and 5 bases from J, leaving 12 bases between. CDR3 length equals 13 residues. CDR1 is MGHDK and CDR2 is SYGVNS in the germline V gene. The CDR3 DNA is TGTGCCAGCAGTCGCCAGGGTGGGACTGAAGCTTTCTTT. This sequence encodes CASSRQGGTEAFF. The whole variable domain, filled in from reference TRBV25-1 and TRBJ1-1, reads EADIYQTPRYLVIGTGKKITLECSQTMGHDKMYWYQQDPGMELHLIHYSYGVNSTEKGDLSSESTVSRIRTEHFPLTLESARPSHTSQYLCASSRQGGTEAFFGQGTRLTVV.

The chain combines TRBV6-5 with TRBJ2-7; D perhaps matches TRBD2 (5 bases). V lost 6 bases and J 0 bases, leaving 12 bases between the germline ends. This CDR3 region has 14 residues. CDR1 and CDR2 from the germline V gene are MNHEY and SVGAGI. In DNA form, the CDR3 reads TGTGCCAGCAGCAAAAGCGGTGTCTCCTACGAGCAGTACTTC. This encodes CASSKSGVSYEQYF.

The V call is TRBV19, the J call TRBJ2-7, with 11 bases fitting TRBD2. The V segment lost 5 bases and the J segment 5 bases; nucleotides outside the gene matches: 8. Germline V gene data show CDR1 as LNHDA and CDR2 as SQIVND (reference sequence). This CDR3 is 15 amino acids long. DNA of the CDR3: TGTGCCAGTAGTCGGGCTAGCGGGAGGATCCACGAGCAGTACTTC. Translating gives CASSRASGRIHEQYF.

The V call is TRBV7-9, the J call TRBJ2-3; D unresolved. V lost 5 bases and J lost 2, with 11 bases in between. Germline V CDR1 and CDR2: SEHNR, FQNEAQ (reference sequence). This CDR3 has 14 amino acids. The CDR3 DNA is TGTGCCAGCAGCGTCTCGGTTCCCACAGATACGCAGTATTTT. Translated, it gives CASSVSVPTDTQYF.

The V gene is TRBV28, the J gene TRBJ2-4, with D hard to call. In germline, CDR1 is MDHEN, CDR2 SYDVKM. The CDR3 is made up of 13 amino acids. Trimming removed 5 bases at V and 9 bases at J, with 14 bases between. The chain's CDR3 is CASSLSVRRIQYF. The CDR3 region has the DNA TGTGCCAGCAGTCTATCTGTGAGGCGCATTCAGTACTTC.

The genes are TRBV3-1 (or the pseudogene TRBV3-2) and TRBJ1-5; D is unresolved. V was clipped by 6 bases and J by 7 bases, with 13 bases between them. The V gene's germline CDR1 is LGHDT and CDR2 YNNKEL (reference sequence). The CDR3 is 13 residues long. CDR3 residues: CASSSEGVQPQHF. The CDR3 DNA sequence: TGTGCCAGCAGTTCTGAGGGCGTGCAGCCCCAGCATTTT.

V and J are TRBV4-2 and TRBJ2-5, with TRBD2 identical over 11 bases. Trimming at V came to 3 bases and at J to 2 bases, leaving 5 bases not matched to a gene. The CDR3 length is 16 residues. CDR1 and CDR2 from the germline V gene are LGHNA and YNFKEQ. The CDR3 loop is CASSQTSGANQETQYF. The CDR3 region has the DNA TGTGCCAGCAGCCAGACTAGCGGGGCTAATCAAGAGACCCAGTACTTC.

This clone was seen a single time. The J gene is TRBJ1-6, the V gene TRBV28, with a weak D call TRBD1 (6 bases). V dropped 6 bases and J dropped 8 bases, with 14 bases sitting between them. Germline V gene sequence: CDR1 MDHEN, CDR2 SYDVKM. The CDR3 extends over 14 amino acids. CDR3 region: CASRKGTPDSPLHF. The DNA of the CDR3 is TGTGCCAGCAGGAAAGGGACACCAGATTCACCCCTCCACTTT.

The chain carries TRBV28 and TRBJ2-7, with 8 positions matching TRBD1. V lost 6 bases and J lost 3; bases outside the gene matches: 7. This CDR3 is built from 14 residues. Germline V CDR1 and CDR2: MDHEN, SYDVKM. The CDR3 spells CASRPTGAGYEQYF. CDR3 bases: TGTGCCAGCAGACCGACAGGGGCGGGCTACGAGCAGTACTTC.

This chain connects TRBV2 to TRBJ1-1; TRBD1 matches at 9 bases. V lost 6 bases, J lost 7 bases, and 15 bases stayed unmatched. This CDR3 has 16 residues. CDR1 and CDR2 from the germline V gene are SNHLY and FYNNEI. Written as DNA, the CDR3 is TGTGCCAGCAGGGGCTTACAGGGGGCAGGGATAGATGAAGCTTTCTTT. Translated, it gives CASRGLQGAGIDEAFF.

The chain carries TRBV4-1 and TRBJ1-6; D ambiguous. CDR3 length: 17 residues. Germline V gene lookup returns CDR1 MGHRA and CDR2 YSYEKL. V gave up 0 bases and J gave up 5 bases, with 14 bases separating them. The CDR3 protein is CASSQDPASGNNSPLHF. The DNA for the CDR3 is TGCGCCAGCAGCCAAGATCCCGCATCGGGTAATAATTCACCCCTCCACTTT.

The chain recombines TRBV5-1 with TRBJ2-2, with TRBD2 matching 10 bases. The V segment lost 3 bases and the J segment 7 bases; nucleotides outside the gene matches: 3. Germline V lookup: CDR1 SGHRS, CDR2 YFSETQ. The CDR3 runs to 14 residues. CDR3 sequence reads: CASSSSGSDGELFF. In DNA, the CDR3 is TGCGCCAGCAGCTCTAGCGGGAGCGACGGGGAGCTGTTTTTT.

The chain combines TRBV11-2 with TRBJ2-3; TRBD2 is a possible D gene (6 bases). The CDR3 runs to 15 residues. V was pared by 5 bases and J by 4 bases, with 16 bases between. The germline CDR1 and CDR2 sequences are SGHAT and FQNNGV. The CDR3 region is CASSPRTTTSDTQYF. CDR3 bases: TGTGCCAGCAGCCCCCGGACTACGACCTCAGATACGCAGTATTTT.

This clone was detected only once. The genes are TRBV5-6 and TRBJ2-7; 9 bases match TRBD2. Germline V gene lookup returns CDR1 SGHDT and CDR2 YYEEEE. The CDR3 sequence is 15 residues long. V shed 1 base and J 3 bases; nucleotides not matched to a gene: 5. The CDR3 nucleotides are TGTGCCAGCAGCTTGCAAGGGACTAGCATCTACGAGCAGTACTTC. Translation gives CASSLQGTSIYEQYF. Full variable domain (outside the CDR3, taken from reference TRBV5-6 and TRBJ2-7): DAGVTQSPTHLIKTRGQQVTLRCSPKSGHDTVSWYQQALGQGPQFIFQYYEEEERQRGNFPDRFSGHQFPNYSSELNVNALLLGDSALYLCASSLQGTSIYEQYFGPGTRLTVT.

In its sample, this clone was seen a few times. CDR3 coding DNA: TGTGCCAGCAGCCCCCTGACAGATCCCTCTGGAAACACCATATATTTT. As protein: CASSPLTDPSGNTIYF. The rearrangement links TRBV7-6 to TRBJ1-3; D is perhaps TRBD1 (5 bases). V was pared by 5 bases and J by 0 bases, with 14 bases between. The CDR3 runs 16 residues. Germline CDR1 and CDR2: SGHVS and FNYEAQ.

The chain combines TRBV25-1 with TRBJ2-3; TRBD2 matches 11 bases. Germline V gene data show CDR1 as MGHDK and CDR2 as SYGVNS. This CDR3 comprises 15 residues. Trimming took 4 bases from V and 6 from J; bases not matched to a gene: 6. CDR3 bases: TGTGCCAGCAGTGTTAGCGGGAGGGCCGGGGATACGCAGTATTTT. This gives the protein CASSVSGRAGDTQYF.

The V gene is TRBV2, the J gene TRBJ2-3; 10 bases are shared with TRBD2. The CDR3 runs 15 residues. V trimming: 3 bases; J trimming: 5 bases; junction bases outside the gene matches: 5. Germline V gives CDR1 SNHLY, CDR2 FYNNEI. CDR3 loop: CASSDSGRAKDTQYF. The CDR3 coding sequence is TGTGCCAGCAGTGACAGCGGGAGGGCCAAAGATACGCAGTATTTT.

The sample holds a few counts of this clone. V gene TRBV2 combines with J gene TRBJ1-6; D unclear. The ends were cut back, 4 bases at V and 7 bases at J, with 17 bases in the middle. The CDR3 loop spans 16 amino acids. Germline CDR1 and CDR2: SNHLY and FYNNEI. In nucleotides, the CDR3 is TGTGCCAGCAGTGTGTCGGCGGCCTCATACAATTCACCCCTCCACTTT. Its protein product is CASSVSAASYNSPLHF. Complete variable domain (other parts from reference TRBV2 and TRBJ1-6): EPEVTQTPSHQVTQMGQEVILRCVPISNHLYFYWYRQILGQKVEFLVSFYNNEISEKSEIFDDQFSVERPDGSNFTLKIRSTKLEDSAMYFCASSVSAASYNSPLHFGNGTRLTVT.

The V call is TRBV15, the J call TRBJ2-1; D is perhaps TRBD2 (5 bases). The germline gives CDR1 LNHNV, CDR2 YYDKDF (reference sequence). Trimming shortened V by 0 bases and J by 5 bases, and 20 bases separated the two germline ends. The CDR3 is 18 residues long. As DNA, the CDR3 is TGTGCCACCAGCAGAGATGGGTTAACGGGAAGCCGCCACAATGAGCAGTTCTTC. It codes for CATSRDGLTGSRHNEQFF.

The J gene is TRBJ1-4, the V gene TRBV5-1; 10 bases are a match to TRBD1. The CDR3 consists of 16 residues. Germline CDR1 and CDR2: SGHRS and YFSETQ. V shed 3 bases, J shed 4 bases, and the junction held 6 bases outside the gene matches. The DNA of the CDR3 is TGCGCCAGCAGCTCGGGGACAGGGGTTATTAATGAAAAACTGTTTTTT. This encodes CASSSGTGVINEKLFF.

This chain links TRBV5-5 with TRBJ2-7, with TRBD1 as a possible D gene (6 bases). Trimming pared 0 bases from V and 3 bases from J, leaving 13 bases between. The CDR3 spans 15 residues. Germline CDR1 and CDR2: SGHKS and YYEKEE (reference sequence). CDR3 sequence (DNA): TGTGCCAGCAGCTTGGGCGGACAGAGCCTCTACGAGCAGTACTTC. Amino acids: CASSLGGQSLYEQYF. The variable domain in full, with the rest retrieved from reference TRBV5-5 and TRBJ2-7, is DAGVTQSPTHLIKTRGQQVTLRCSPISGHKSVSWYQQVLGQGPQFIFQYYEKEERGRGNFPDRFSARQFPNYSSELNVNALLLGDSALYLCASSLGGQSLYEQYFGPGTRLTVT.

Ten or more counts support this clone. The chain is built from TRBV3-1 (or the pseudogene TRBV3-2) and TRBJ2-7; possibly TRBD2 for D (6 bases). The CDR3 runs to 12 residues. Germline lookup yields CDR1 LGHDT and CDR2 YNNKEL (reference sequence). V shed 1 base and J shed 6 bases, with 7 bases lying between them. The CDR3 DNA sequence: TGTGCCAGCAGCCAAGCGGGAGCCGAGCAGTACTTC. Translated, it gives CASSQAGAEQYF.

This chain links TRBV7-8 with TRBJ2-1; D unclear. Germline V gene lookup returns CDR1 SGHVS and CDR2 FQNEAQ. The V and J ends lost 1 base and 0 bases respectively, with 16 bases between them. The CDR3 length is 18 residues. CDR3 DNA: TGTGCCAGCAGCTTAGGATGGGCCGCGTCGAGCTCCTACAATGAGCAGTTCTTC. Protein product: CASSLGWAASSSYNEQFF.